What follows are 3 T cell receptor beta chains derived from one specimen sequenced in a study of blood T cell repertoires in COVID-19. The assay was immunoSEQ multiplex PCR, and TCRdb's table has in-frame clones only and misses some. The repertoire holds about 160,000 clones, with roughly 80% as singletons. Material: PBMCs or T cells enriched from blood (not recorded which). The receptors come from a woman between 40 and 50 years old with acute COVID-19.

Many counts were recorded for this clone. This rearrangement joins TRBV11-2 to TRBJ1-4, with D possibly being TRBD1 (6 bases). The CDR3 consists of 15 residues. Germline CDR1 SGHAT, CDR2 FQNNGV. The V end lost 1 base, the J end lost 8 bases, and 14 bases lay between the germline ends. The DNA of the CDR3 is TGTGCCAGCAGCTTAGCGGGCAGGGGCTGGGAAAAACTGTTTTTT. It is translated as CASSLAGRGWEKLFF.

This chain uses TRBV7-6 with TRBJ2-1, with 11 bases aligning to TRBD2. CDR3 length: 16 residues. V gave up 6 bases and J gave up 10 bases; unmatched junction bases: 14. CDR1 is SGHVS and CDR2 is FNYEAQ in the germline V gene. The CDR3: CASSSGLAGPLGEQFF. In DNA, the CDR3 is TGTGCCAGCAGTTCCGGACTAGCGGGCCCCTTAGGAGAGCAGTTCTTC.

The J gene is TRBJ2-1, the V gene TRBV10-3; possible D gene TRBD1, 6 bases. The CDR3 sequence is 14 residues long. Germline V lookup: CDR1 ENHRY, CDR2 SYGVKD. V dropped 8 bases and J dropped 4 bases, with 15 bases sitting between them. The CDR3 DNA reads TGTGCCATCCAGGGGTCGGAATTTTACAATGAGCAGTTCTTC. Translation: CAIQGSEFYNEQFF.